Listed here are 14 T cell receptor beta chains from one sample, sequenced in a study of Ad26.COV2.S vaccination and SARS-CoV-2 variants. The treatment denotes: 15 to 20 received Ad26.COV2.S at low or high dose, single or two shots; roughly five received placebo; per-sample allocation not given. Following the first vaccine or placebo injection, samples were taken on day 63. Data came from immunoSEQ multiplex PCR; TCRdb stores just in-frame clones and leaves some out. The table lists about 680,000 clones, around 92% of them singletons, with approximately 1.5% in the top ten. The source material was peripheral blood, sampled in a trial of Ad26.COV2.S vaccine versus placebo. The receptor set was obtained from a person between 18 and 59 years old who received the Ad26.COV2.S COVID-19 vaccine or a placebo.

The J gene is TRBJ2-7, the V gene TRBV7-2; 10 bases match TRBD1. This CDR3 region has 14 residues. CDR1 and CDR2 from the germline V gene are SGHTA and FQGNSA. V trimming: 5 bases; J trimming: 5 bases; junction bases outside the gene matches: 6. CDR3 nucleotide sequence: TGTGCCAGCAGCCGGGACAGGGGCAGCGACGAGCAGTACTTC. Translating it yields CASSRDRGSDEQYF.

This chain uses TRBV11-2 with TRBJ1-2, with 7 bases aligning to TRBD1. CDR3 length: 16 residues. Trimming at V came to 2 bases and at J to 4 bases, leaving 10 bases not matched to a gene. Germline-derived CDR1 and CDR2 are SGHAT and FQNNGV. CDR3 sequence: CASSLHDRERPYGYTF. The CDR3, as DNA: TGTGCCAGCAGCTTACACGACAGGGAGCGTCCCTATGGCTACACCTTC.

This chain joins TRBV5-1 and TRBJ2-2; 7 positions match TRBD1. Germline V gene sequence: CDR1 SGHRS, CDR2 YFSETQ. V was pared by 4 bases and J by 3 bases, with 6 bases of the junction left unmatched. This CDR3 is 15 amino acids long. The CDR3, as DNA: TGCGCCAGCAGCCCGCCGGGACAGTACACCGGGGAGCTGTTTTTT. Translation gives CASSPPGQYTGELFF.

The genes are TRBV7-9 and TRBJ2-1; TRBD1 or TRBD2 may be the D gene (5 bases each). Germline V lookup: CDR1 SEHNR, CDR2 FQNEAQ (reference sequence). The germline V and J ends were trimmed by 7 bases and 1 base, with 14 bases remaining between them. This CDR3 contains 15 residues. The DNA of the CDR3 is TGTGCCAGCAATCTAGGGACCAGGTCCTACAATGAGCAGTTCTTC. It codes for CASNLGTRSYNEQFF.

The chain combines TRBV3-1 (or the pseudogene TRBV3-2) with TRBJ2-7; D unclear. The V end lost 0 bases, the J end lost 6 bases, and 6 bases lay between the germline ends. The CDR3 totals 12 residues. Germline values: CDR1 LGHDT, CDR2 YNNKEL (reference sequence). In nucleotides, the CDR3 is TGTGCCAGCAGCCAAGAAAGGGCCGAGCAGTACTTC. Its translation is CASSQERAEQYF.

The CDR3 nucleotides read TGTGCCAGCAGCAATCCTTACAGAGGCTACACCTTC. It encodes CASSNPYRGYTF. This chain joins TRBV5-8 and TRBJ1-2; D uncertain. V lost 4 bases, J lost 8 bases, and 12 bases lay in between. The CDR3 sequence is 12 residues long. From germline, CDR1 is SGHTS and CDR2 YDEGEE.

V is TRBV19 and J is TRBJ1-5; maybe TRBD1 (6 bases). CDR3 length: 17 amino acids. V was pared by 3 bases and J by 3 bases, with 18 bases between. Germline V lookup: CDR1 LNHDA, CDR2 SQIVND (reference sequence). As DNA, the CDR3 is TGTGCCAGTAGTATTACCGGGGGCGGGGTCTTCAATCAGCCCCAGCATTTT. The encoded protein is CASSITGGGVFNQPQHF.

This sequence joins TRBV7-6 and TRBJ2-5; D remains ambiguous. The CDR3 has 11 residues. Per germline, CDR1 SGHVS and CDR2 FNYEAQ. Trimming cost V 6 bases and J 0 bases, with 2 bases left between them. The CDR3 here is CASRYQETQYF. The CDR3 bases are TGTGCCAGCAGGTACCAAGAGACCCAGTACTTC.

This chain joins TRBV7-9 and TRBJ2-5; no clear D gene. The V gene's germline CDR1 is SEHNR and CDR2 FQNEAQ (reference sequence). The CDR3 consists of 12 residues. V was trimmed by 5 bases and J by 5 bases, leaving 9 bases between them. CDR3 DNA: TGTGCCAGCAGCCCGGCCGCGGAGACCCAGTACTTC. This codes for CASSPAAETQYF. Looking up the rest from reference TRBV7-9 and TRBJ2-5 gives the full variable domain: DTGVSQNPRHKITKRGQNVTFRCDPISEHNRLYWYRQTLGQGPEFLTYFQNEAQLEKSRLLSDRFSAERPKGSFSTLEIQRTEQGDSAMYLCASSPAAETQYFGPGTRLLVL.

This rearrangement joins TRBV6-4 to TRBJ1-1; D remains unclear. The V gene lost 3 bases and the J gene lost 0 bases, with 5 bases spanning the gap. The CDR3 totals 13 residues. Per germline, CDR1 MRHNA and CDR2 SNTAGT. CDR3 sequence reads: CASSEAVNTEAFF. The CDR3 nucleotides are TGTGCCAGCAGTGAGGCGGTGAACACTGAAGCTTTCTTT.

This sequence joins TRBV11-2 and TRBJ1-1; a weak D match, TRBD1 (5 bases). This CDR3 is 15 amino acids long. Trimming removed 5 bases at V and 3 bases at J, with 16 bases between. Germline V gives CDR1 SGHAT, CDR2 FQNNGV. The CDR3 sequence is CASSRGGGRDTEAFF. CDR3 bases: TGTGCCAGCAGCCGAGGTGGGGGGAGAGACACTGAAGCTTTCTTT. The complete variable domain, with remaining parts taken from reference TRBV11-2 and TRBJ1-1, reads EAGVAQSPRYKIIEKRQSVAFWCNPISGHATLYWYQQILGQGPKLLIQFQNNGVVDDSQLPKDRFSAERLKGVDSTLKIQPAKLEDSAVYLCASSRGGGRDTEAFFGQGTRLTVV.

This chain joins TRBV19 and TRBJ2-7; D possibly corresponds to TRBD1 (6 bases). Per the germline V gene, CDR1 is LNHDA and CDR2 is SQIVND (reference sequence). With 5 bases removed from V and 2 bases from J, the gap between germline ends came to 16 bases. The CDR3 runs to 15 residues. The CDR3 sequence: CASSLGGRGPYEQYF. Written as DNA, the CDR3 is TGTGCCAGTAGTCTAGGAGGCAGGGGCCCCTACGAGCAGTACTTC. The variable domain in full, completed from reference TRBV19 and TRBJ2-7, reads DGGITQSPKYLFRKEGQNVTLSCEQNLNHDAMYWYRQDPGQGLRLIYYSQIVNDFQKGDIAEGYSVSREKKESFPLTVTSAQKNPTAFYLCASSLGGRGPYEQYFGPGTRLTVT.

The CDR3 bases are TGTGCCAGCTCACCGCAAGTTAATTTGAGAGAGAATGAGCAGTTCTTC. It is translated as CASSPQVNLRENEQFF. The gene calls are TRBV18 and TRBJ2-1; D call uncertain. Germline CDR1 and CDR2: KGHSH and LQKENI. CDR3 length equals 16 residues. The germline V and J ends were trimmed by 3 bases and 7 bases, with 19 bases remaining between them.

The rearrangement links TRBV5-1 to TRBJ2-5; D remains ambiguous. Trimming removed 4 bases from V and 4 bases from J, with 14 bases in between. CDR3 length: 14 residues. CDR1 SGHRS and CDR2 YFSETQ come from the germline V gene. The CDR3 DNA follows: TGCGCCAGCAGCCCCTCCGGCAACGGAGAGACCCAGTACTTC. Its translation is CASSPSGNGETQYF.